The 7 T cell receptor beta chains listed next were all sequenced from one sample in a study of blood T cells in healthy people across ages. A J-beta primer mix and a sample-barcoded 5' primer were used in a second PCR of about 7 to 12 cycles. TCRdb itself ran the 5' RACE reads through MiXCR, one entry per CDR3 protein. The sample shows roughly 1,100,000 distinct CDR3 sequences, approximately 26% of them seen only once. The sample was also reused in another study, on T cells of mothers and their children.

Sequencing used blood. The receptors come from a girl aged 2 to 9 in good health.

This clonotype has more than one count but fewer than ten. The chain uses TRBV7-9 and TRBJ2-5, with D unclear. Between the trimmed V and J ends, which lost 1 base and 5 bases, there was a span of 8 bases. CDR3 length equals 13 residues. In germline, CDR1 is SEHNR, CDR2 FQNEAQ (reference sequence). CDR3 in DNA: TGTGCCAGCAGCTTAGAAGACGGGGAGACCCAGTACTTC. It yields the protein CASSLEDGETQYF. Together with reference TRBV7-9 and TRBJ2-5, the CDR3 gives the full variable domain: DTGVSQNPRHKITKRGQNVTFRCDPISEHNRLYWYRQTLGQGPEFLTYFQNEAQLEKSRLLSDRFSAERPKGSFSTLEIQRTEQGDSAMYLCASSLEDGETQYFGPGTRLLVL.

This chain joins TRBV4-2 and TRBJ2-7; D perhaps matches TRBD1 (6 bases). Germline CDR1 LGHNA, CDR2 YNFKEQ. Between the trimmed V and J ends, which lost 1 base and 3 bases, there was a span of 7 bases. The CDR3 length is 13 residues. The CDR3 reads CASSQGTVYEQYF. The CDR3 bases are TGTGCCAGCAGCCAAGGGACAGTCTACGAGCAGTACTTC.

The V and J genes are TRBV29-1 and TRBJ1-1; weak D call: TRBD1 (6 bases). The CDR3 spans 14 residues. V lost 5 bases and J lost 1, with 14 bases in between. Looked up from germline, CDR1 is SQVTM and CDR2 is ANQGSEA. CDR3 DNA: TGCAGCGTTTATCCTACAGGGTGGAACACTGAAGCTTTCTTT. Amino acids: CSVYPTGWNTEAFF.

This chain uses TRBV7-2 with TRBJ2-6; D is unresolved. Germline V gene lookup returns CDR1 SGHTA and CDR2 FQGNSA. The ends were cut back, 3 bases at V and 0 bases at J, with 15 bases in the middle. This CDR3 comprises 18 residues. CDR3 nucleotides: TGTGCCAGCAGCTTTAGAATCCCCTTCTTCTCTGGGGCCAACGTCCTGACTTTC. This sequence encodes CASSFRIPFFSGANVLTF.

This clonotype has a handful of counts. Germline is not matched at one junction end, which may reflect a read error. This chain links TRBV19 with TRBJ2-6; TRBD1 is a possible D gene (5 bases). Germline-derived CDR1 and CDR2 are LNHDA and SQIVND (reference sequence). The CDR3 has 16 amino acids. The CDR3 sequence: CASSSLYFSGANALTF. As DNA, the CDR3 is TGTGCCAGTAGTTCTTTATATTTCTCTGGGGCCAACGCCCTGACTTTC.

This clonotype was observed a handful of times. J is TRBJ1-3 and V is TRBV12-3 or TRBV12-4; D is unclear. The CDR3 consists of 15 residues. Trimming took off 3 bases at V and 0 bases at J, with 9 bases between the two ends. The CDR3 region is CASSFSGYSGNTIYF. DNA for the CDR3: TGTGCCAGCAGTTTTTCGGGCTACTCTGGAAACACCATATATTTT.

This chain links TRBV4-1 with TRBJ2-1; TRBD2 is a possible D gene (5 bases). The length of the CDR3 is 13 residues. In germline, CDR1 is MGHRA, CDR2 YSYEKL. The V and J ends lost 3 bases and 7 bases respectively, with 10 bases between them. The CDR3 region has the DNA TGCGCCAGCAGCCAGGCGACGGGGAATGAGCAGTTCTTC. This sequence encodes CASSQATGNEQFF.